This paragraph reports one T cell receptor (beta chain). Antigen specificity is unknown. These data originate in a study of response to subunit inactivated influenza vaccine. TCRdb re-called the RT-PCR reads with MiXCR, one entry per CDR3 protein. The repertoire holds fewer than 800,000 distinct CDR3 sequences, with 15% to 19% as singletons. Study-wide results and caveats: With each seasonal influenza vaccination, the authors suggested, few new T cells are recruited.

Trimming took 1 base from V and 0 from J, leaving 13 bases between them. Germline CDR1 reads SGHVS; CDR2 reads FNYEAQ. The CDR3 covers 17 residues. This receptor was obtained from a man aged 45 to 65 who received an inactivated influenza vaccine. The chain employs TRBV7-6 and TRBJ2-1; D remains ambiguous. The starting material was PBMCs from blood, obtained 12 days after vaccination. CDR3: CASSLEPNIGSYNEQFF. The CDR3 bases are TGTGCCAGCAGCTTAGAGCCAAACATAGGCTCCTACAATGAGCAGTTCTTC.